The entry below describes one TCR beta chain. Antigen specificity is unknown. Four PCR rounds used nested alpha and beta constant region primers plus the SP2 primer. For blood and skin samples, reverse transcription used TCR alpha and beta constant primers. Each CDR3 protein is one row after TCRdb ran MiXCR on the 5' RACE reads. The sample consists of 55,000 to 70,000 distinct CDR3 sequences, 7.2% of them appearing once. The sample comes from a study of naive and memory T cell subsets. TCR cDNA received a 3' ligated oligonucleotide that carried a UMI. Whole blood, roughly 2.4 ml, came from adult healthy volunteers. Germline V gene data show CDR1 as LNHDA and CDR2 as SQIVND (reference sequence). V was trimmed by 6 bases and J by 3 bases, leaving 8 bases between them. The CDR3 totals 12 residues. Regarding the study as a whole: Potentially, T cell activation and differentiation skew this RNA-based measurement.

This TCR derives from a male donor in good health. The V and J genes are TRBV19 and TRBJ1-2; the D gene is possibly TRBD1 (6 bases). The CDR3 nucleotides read TGTGCCAGTAGCTACAGGGACTATGGCTACACCTTC. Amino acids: CASSYRDYGYTF.